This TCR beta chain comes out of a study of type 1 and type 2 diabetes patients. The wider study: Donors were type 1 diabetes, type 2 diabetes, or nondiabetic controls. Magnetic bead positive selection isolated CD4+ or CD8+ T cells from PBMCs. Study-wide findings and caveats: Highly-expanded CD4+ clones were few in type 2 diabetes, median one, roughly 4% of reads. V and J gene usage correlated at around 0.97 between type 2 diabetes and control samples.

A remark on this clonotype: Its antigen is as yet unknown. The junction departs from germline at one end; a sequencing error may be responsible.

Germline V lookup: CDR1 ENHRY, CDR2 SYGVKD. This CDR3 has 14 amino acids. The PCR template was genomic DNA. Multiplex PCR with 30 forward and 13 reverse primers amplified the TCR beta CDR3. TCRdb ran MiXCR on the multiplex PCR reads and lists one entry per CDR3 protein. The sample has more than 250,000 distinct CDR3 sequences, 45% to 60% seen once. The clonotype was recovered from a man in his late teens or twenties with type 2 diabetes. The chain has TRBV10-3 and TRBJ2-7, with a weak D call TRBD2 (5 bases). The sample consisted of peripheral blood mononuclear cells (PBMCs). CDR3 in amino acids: CASSDRGEADEQYF. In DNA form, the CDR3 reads TGTGCCAGCAGTGATCGGGGAGAAGCCGACGAGCAGTACTTC.